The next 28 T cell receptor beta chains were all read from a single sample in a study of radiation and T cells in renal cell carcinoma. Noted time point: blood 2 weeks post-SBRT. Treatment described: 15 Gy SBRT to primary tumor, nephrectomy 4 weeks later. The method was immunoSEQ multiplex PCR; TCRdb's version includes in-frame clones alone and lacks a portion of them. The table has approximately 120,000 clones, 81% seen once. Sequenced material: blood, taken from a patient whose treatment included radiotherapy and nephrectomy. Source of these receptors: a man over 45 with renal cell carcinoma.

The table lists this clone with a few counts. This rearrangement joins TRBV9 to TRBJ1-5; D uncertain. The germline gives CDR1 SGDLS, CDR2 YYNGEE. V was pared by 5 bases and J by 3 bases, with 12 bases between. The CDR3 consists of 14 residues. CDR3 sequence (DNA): TGTGCCAGCAGTCAAACAGCAGTCAATCAGCCCCAGCATTTT. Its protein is CASSQTAVNQPQHF. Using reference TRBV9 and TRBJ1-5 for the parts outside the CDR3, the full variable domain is DSGVTQTPKHLITATGQRVTLRCSPRSGDLSVYWYQQSLDQGLQFLIQYYNGEERAKGNILERFSAQQFPDLHSELNLSSLELGDSALYFCASSQTAVNQPQHFGDGTRLSIL.

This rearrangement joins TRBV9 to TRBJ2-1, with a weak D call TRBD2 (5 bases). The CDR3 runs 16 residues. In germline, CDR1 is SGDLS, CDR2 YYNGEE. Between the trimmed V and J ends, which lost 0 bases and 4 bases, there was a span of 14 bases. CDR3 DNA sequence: TGTGCCAGCAGCGTAGGACAAGAAGCGGCGTACAATGAGCAGTTCTTC. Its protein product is CASSVGQEAAYNEQFF.

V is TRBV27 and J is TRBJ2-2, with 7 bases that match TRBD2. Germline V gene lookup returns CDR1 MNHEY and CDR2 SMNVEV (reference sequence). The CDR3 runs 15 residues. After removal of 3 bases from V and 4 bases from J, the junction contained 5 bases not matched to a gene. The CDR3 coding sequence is TGTGCCAGCAGTTTTGGGGGGGTGGGCACCGGGGAGCTGTTTTTT. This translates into CASSFGGVGTGELFF.

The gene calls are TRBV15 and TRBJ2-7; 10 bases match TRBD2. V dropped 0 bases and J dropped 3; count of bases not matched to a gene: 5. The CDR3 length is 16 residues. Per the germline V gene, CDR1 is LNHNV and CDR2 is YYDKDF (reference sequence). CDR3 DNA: TGTGCCACCAGCAGAGATAGGGCTAGCGGGGGCTACGAGCAGTACTTC. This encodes CATSRDRASGGYEQYF.

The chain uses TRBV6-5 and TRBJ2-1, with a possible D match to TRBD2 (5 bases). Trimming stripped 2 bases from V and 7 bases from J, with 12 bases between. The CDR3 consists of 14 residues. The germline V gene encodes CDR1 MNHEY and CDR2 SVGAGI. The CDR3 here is CASSYGGVENEQFF. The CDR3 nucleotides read TGTGCCAGCAGTTACGGAGGAGTCGAGAATGAGCAGTTCTTC.

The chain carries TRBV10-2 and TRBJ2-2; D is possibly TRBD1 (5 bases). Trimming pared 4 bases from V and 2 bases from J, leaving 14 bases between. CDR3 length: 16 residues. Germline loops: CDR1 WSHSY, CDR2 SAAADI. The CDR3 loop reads CASSGTRDSNTGELFF. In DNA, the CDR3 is TGCGCCAGCAGTGGCACCAGAGACAGCAACACCGGGGAGCTGTTTTTT.

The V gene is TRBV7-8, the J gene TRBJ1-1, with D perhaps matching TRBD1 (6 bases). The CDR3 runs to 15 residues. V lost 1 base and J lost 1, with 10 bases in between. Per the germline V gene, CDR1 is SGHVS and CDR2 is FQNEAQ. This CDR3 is CASSLGRGANTEAFF. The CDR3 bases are TGTGCCAGCAGCTTAGGTCGGGGGGCGAACACTGAAGCTTTCTTT.

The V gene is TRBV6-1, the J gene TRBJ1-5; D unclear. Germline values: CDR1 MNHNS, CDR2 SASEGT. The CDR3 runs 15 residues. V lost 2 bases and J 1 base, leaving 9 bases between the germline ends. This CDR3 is CASSEPVMSNQPQHF. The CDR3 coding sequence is TGTGCCAGCAGTGAACCGGTTATGAGCAATCAGCCCCAGCATTTT.

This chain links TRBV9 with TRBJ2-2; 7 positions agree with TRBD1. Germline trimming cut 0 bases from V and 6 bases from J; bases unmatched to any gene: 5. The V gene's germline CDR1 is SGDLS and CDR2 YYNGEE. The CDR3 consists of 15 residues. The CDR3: CASSVGRQGPGELFF. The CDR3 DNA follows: TGTGCCAGCAGCGTAGGGAGACAGGGACCCGGGGAGCTGTTTTTT.

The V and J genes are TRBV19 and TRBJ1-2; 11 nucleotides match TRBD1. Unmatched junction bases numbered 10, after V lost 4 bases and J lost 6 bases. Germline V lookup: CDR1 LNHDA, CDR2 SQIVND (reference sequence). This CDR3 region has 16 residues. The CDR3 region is CASSRRSGQGANGYTF. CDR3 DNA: TGTGCCAGTAGTAGAAGAAGCGGACAGGGGGCTAATGGCTACACCTTC.

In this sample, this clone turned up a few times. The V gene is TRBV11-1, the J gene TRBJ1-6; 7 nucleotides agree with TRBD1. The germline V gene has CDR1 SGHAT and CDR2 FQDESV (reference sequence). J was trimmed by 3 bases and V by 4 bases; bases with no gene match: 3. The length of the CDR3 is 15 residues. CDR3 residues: CASSSGQNYNSPLHF. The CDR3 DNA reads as TGTGCCAGCAGCTCGGGACAGAACTATAATTCACCCCTCCACTTT.

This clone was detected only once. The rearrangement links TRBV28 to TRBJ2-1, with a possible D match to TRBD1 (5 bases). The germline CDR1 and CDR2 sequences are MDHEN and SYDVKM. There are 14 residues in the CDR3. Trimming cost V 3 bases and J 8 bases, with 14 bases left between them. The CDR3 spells CASSFVSRDDEQFF. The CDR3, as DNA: TGTGCCAGCAGTTTTGTCTCCAGGGATGATGAGCAGTTCTTC.

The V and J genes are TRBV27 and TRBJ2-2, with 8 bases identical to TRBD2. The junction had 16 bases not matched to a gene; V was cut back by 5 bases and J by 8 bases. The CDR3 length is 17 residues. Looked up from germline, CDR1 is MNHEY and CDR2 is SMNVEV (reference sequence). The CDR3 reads CASSTPGTSSFEGELFF. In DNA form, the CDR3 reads TGTGCCAGCAGTACCCCAGGGACTAGTTCTTTTGAGGGGGAGCTGTTTTTT.

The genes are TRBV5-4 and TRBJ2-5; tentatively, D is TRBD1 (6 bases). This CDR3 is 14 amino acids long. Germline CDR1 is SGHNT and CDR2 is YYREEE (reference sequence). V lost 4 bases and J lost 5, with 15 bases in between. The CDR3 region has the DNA TGTGCCAGCAGCGGGTATGGGCAGGGGGAGACCCAGTACTTC. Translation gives CASSGYGQGETQYF.

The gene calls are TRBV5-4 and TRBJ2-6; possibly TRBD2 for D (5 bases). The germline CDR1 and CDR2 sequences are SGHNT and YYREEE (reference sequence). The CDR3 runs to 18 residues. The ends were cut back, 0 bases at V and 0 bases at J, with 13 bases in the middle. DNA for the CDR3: TGTGCCAGCAGCTTGGTGCTAGCTTCCGACTCTGGGGCCAACGTCCTGACTTTC. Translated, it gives CASSLVLASDSGANVLTF.

The CDR3 here is CASMGSVETQYF. CDR3 in DNA: TGTGCCAGCATGGGTTCGGTCGAGACCCAGTACTTC. The chain combines TRBV2 with TRBJ2-5, with D unresolved. The CDR3 has 12 amino acids. The germline gives CDR1 SNHLY, CDR2 FYNNEI. Trimming stripped 7 bases from V and 5 bases from J, with 11 bases between.

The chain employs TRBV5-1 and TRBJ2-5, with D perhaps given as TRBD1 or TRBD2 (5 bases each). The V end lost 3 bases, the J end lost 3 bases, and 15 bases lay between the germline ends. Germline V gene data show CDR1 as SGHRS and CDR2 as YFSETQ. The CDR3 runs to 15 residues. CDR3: CASSSLGRLEETQYF. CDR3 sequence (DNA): TGCGCCAGCAGCTCGCTGGGACGGTTAGAAGAGACCCAGTACTTC.

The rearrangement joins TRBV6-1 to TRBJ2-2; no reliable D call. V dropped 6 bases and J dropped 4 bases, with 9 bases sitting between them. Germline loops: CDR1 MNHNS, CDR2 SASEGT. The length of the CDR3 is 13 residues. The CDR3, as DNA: TGTGCCAGCAGAGTAAGAACCACCGGGGAGCTGTTTTTT. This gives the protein CASRVRTTGELFF.

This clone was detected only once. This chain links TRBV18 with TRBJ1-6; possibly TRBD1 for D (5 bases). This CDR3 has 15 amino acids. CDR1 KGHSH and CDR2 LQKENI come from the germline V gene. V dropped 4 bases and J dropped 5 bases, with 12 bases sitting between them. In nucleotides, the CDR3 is TGTGCCAGCTCACGGGGGGAGGTAGATAATTCACCCCTCCACTTT. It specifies CASSRGEVDNSPLHF.

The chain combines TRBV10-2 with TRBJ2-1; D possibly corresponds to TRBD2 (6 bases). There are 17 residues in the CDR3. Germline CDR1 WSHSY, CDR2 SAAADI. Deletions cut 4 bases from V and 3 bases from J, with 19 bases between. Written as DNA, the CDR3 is TGCGCCAGCAGTGGGCTTACCGGGAGTGCATTCTACAATGAGCAGTTCTTC. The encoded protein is CASSGLTGSAFYNEQFF.

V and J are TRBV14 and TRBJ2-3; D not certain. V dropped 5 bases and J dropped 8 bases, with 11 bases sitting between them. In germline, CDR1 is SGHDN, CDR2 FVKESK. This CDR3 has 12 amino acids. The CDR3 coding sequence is TGTGCCAGCAGCACTCGAATAGGTACGCAGTATTTT. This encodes CASSTRIGTQYF. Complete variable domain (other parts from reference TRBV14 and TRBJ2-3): EAGVTQFPSHSVIEKGQTVTLRCDPISGHDNLYWYRRVMGKEIKFLLHFVKESKQDESGMPNNRFLAERTGGTYSTLKVQPAELEDSGVYFCASSTRIGTQYFGPGTRLTVL.

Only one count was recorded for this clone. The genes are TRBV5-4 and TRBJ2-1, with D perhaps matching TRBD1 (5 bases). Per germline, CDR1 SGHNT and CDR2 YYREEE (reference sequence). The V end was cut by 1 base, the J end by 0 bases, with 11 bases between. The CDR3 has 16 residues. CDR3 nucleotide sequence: TGTGCCAGCAGCTTGTCATCGACAGCCTCCTACAATGAGCAGTTCTTC. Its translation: CASSLSSTASYNEQFF.

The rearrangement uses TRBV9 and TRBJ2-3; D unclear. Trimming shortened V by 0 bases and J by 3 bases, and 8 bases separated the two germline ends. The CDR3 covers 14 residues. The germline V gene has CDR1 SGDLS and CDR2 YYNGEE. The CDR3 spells CASSVEWRTDTQYF. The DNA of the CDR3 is TGTGCCAGCAGCGTAGAGTGGAGAACAGATACGCAGTATTTT.

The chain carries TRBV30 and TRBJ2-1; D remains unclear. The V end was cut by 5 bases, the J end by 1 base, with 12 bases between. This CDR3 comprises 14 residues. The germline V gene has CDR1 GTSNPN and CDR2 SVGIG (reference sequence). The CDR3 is CAWRSVWSYNEQFF. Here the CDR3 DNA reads TGTGCCTGGCGGTCGGTTTGGTCCTACAATGAGCAGTTCTTC.

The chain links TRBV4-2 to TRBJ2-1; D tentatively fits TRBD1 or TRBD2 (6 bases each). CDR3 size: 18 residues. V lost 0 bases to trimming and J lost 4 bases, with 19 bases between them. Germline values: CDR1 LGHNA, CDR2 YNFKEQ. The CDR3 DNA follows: TGTGCCAGCAGCCAAGATGGGACAAGACTCCTAGCGTACAATGAGCAGTTCTTC. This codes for CASSQDGTRLLAYNEQFF.

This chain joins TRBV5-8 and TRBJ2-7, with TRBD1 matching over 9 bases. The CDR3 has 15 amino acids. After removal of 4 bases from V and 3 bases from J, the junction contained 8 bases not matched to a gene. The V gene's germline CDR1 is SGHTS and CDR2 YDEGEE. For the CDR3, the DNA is TGTGCCAGCAGCGTATCCGGGACAGGGTTCTACGAGCAGTACTTC. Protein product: CASSVSGTGFYEQYF.

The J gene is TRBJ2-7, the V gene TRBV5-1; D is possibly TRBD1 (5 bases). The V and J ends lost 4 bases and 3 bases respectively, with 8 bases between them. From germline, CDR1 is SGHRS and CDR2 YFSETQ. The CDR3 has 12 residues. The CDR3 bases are TGCGCCAGCAGCGATCAGGGCTACGAGCAGTACTTC. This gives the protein CASSDQGYEQYF.

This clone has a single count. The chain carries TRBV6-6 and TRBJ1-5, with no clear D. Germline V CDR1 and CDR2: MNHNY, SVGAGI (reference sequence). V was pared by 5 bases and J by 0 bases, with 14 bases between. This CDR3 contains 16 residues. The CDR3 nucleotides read TGTGCCAGCAGTCCCCGGGTGGAGTATAGCAATCAGCCCCAGCATTTT. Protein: CASSPRVEYSNQPQHF.